This TCR beta chain comes out of a study of T cell responses to AZD1222 COVID-19 vaccine. Broader study findings: Nearly half of the spike-specific TCRs reportedly recognize variant regions that carry no mutations.

Germline-derived CDR1 and CDR2 are SGHNT and YYREEE (reference sequence). After removal of 2 bases from V and 4 bases from J, the junction contained 2 bases not matched to a gene. The CDR3 has 14 amino acids. TCRdb's table, derived via immunoSEQ multiplex PCR, lists solely in-frame clones and lacks some. Of roughly 100,000 clones detected, roughly 91% appear once; the ten largest clones hold about 9.3%. About this clone itself: Its antigen is currently unknown.

The gene calls are TRBV5-4 and TRBJ2-3, with TRBD2 identical over 9 bases. This material consisted of peripheral blood, taken on day 0 of AZD1222 vaccination. This sequence was found in an adult in good health. The CDR3 protein is CASSFGGRADTQYF. CDR3 DNA sequence: TGTGCCAGCAGCTTCGGCGGGAGGGCAGATACGCAGTATTTT. The full variable domain, completed using reference TRBV5-4 and TRBJ2-3, is ETGVTQSPTHLIKTRGQQVTLRCSSQSGHNTVSWYQQALGQGPQFIFQYYREEENGRGNFPPRFSGLQFPNYSSELNVNALELDDSALYLCASSFGGRADTQYFGPGTRLTVL.